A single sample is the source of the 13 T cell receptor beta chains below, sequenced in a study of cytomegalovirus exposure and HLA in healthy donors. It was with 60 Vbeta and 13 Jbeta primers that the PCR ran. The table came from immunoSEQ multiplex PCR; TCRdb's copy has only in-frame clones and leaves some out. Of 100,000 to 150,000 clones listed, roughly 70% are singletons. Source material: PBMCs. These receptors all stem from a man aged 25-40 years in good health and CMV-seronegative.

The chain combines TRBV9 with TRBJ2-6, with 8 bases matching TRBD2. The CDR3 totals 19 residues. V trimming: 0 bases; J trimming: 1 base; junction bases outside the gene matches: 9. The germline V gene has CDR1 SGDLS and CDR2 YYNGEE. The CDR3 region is CASSVALAGGKSGANVLTF. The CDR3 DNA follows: TGTGCCAGCAGCGTAGCTTTGGCGGGGGGTAAATCTGGGGCCAACGTCCTGACTTTC.

CDR3 in DNA: TGTGCCAGCAGCTTGGGTGTCAGGGCGCGGGGGTCTGAAGCTTTCTTT. This encodes CASSLGVRARGSEAFF. V and J are TRBV5-4 and TRBJ1-1; the D gene is possibly TRBD1 (5 bases). This CDR3 is built from 16 residues. Trimming stripped 0 bases from V and 6 bases from J, with 18 bases between. From germline, CDR1 is SGHNT and CDR2 YYREEE (reference sequence).

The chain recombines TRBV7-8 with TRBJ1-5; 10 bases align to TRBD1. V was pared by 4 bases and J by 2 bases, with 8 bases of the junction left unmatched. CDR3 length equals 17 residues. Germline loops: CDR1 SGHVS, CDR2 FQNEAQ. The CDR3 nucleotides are TGTGCCAGCAGCTCGGCTTCCGGGACAGGGGGCAATCAGCCCCAGCATTTT. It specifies CASSSASGTGGNQPQHF.

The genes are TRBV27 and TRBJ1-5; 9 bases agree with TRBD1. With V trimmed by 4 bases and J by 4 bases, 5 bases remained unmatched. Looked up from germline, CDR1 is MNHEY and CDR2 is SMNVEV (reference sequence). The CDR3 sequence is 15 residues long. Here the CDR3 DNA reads TGTGCCAGCAGTTCCGGACAGGGGATAAATCAGCCCCAGCATTTT. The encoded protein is CASSSGQGINQPQHF.

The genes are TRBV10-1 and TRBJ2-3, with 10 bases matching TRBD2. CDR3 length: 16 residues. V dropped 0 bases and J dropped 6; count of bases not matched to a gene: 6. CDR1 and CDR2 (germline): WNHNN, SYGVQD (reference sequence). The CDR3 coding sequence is TGCGCCAGCAGTGAGTCGAAGAGCGGGGGGGCGGATACGCAGTATTTT. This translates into CASSESKSGGADTQYF.

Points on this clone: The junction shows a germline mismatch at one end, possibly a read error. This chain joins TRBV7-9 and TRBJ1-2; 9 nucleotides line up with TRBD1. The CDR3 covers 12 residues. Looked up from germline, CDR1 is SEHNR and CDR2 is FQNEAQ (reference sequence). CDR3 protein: CSSSAGDRAQPF. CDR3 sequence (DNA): TGTTCCAGCAGCGCTGGGGACAGGGCTCAACCTTTC.

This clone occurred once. The chain's CDR3 is CASSLNQPQHF. The DNA of the CDR3 is TGCGCCAGCAGCCTAAATCAGCCCCAGCATTTT. This chain links TRBV23-1 with TRBJ1-5; no definite D call. TRBV23-1 falls under the ORF class, with uncertain function. This CDR3 comprises 11 residues. Trimming took off 6 bases at V and 4 bases at J, with 4 bases between the two ends.

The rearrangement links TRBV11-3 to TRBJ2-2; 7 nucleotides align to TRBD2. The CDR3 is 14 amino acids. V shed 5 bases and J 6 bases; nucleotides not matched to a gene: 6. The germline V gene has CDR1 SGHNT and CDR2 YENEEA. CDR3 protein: CASSLGREAGELFF. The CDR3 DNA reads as TGTGCCAGCAGCCTTGGACGGGAGGCCGGGGAGCTGTTTTTT. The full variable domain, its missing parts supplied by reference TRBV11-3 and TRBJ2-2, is EAGVVQSPRYKIIEKKQPVAFWCNPISGHNTLYWYLQNLGQGPELLIRYENEEAVDDSQLPKDRFSAERLKGVDSTLKIQPAELGDSAVYLCASSLGREAGELFFGEGSRLTVL.

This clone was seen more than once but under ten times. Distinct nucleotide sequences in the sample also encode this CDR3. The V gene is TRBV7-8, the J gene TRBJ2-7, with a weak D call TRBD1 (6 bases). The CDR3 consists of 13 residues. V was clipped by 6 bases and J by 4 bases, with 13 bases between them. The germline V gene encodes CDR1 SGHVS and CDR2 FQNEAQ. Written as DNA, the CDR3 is TGTGCCAGCAGGCAGGGGCAGGCATACGAGCAGTACTTC. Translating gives CASRQGQAYEQYF.

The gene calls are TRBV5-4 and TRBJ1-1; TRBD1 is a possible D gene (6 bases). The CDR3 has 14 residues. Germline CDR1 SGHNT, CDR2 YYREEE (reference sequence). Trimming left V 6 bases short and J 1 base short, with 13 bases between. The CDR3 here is CASNRDRSNTEAFF. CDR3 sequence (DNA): TGTGCCAGCAACCGAGACAGGTCGAACACTGAAGCTTTCTTT.

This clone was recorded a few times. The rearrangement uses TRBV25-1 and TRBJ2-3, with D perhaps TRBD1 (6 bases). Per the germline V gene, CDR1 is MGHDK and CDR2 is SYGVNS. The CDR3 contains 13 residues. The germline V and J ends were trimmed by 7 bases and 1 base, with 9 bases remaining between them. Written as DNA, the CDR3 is TGTGCCAGCATAGGGGGTCGCACAGATACGCAGTATTTT. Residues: CASIGGRTDTQYF.

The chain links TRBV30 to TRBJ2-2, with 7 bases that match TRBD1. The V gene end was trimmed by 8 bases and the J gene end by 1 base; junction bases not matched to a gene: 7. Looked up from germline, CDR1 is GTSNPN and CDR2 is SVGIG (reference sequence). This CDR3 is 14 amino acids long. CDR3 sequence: CARRRTGNTGELFF. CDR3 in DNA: TGTGCCAGACGTAGGACAGGGAACACCGGGGAGCTGTTTTTT.

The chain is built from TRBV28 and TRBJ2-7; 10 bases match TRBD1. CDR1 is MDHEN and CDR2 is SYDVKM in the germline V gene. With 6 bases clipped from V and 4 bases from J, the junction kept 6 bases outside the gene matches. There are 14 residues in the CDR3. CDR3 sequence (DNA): TGTGCCAGCAGGGGGACAGGGGAGTCATACGAGCAGTACTTC. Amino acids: CASRGTGESYEQYF.